The 17 T cell receptor beta chains presented below share a single source sample, sequenced in a study of T cell repertoires in cytomegalovirus infection (dated by TCRdb to about 2019). TCRdb lists the instrument as Illumina HiSeq 1500. Starting from the raw public reads, TCRdb applied fastp trimming at Q25, assembled clones with MiXCR and retained in-frame beta chains. Here each entry gathers all rows of one CDR3 protein and keeps the most common genes and DNA. Present in this sample are approximately 250,000 distinct CDR3 sequences, over 9% of which were seen just once. Jointly, the top ten make up about 1.5% of the sample. The sample was PBMCs. The source is a human donor in good health (CMV status not recorded). Some clones in this sample may be carry-over from other donors' samples.

This clonotype was detected many times. The V gene is TRBV27, the J gene TRBJ1-1, with TRBD1 matching 9 bases. CDR1 and CDR2 (germline): MNHEY, SMNVEV (reference sequence). The length of the CDR3 is 15 residues. The J segment lost 5 bases and the V segment lost 5 bases, leaving 9 bases of the junction unmatched. Here the CDR3 DNA reads TGTGCCAGCAGTCCAAAACAGGGGGCGGCGACTGAAGCTTTCTTT. It is translated as CASSPKQGAATEAFF.

This clonotype was recorded a few times. The chain recombines TRBV2 with TRBJ2-1, with D possibly being TRBD1 (5 bases). CDR1 SNHLY and CDR2 FYNNEI come from the germline V gene. Between the trimmed V and J ends, which lost 1 base and 9 bases, there was a span of 10 bases. The length of the CDR3 is 13 residues. Here the CDR3 DNA reads TGTGCCAGCAGTGAAGTACAGGCTTCTGAGCAGTTCTTC. This codes for CASSEVQASEQFF.

The chain has TRBV6-2 or TRBV6-3 and TRBJ1-2; D call uncertain. V dropped 11 bases and J dropped 7 bases, with 17 bases sitting between them. CDR3 size: 12 residues. Germline V gene sequence: CDR1 MNHEY, CDR2 SVGEGT. The CDR3 region has the DNA TGTGCCGGCCGAGACCAAGCGCGTGGCTACACCTTC. Translation gives CAGRDQARGYTF.

This clonotype has a count of ten or more. V usage is TRBV7-2 and J usage is TRBJ2-5, with D unclear. CDR3 length equals 14 residues. Germline V gene sequence: CDR1 SGHTA, CDR2 FQGNSA. The V gene lost 1 base and the J gene lost 5 bases, with 11 bases spanning the gap. The CDR3 DNA follows: TGTGCCAGCAGCTTAGGGGTCCTTCGGGAGACCCAGTACTTC. This codes for CASSLGVLRETQYF.

Ten or more counts support this clonotype. This CDR3 is CATWGADEKLFF. Written as DNA, the CDR3 is TGTGCCACCTGGGGGGCCGATGAAAAACTGTTTTTT. The rearrangement joins TRBV28 to TRBJ1-4, with TRBD1 as a possible D gene (6 bases). The CDR3 contains 12 residues. Germline lookup yields CDR1 MDHEN and CDR2 SYDVKM. V lost 10 bases and J lost 6, with 12 bases in between.

This clonotype was counted many times. This sequence joins TRBV7-2 and TRBJ2-7; no clear D gene. Trimming shortened V by 5 bases and J by 7 bases, and 15 bases separated the two germline ends. This CDR3 has 13 amino acids. Per germline, CDR1 SGHTA and CDR2 FQGNSA. CDR3: CASSPESVREQYF. The CDR3 nucleotides read TGTGCCAGCAGCCCCGAGAGCGTCAGGGAGCAGTACTTC. The complete variable domain, with remaining parts taken from reference TRBV7-2 and TRBJ2-7, reads GAGVSQSPSNKVTEKGKDVELRCDPISGHTALYWYRQSLGQGLEFLIYFQGNSAPDKSGLPSDRFSAERTGGSVSTLTIQRTQQEDSAVYLCASSPESVREQYFGPGTRLTVT.

This clonotype appeared many times. This rearrangement joins TRBV28 to TRBJ2-7, with TRBD1 identical over 8 bases. After removal of 3 bases from V and 6 bases from J, the junction contained 7 bases not matched to a gene. From germline, CDR1 is MDHEN and CDR2 SYDVKM. The CDR3 has 14 residues. The CDR3 DNA follows: TGTGCCAGCAGTTTTGCCAGGGGGCAAAGCGAGCAGTACTTC. Translation: CASSFARGQSEQYF.

V is TRBV12-3 or TRBV12-4 and J is TRBJ2-1; 10 nucleotides align to TRBD2. CDR3 length: 15 amino acids. Trimming cost V 6 bases and J 4 bases; bases outside gene matches: 6. The CDR3 DNA reads TGTGCCAGCAGGGTTAGCGGGAGGAATTACAATGAGCAGTTCTTC. Protein product: CASRVSGRNYNEQFF.

This clonotype was detected ten times or more. The DNA of the CDR3 is TGCGCCAGCAGCCCCTCCCAGAGCTCCTACAATGAGCAGTTCTTC. It codes for CASSPSQSSYNEQFF. The genes are TRBV4-1 and TRBJ2-1, with unresolved D. The CDR3 sequence is 15 residues long. Germline V gives CDR1 MGHRA, CDR2 YSYEKL. V shed 4 bases and J shed 0 bases, with 10 bases lying between them.

This clonotype was detected many times. A read error may produce the germline difference seen at one junction end. The CDR3 here is CASSLVGGGNTEAFF. In nucleotides, the CDR3 is TGTGCCAGCAGCTTAGTCGGCGGGGGCAACACTGAAGCTTTCTTT. The chain has TRBV5-1 and TRBJ1-1; tentatively, D is TRBD1 (6 bases). From germline, CDR1 is SGHRS and CDR2 YFSETQ. This CDR3 is 15 amino acids long.

J is TRBJ2-5 and V is TRBV10-3, with a possible D match to TRBD1 (6 bases). CDR3 length: 13 residues. The V and J ends lost 6 bases and 2 bases respectively, with 10 bases between them. The germline V gene encodes CDR1 ENHRY and CDR2 SYGVKD. CDR3 DNA sequence: TGTGCCATCAGCCGGACAGTACAAGAGACCCAGTACTTC. It specifies CAISRTVQETQYF.

In its sample, this clonotype was seen many times. The chain has TRBV7-2 and TRBJ2-1, with a weak D call TRBD2 (6 bases). With 5 bases removed from V and 8 bases from J, the gap between germline ends came to 19 bases. Germline CDR1 SGHTA, CDR2 FQGNSA. The CDR3 contains 15 residues. The CDR3 DNA sequence: TGTGCCAGCAGCGAGGCCGGGACTTTCACCGATGAGCAGTTCTTC. Protein sequence: CASSEAGTFTDEQFF.

This clonotype was recorded many times. The gene calls are TRBV7-2 and TRBJ2-7; the match to TRBD2 covers 14 bases. Trimming took 0 bases from V and 7 from J; bases not matched to a gene: 5. The V gene's germline CDR1 is SGHTA and CDR2 FQGNSA. The CDR3 has 16 residues. The CDR3 coding sequence is TGTGCCAGCAGCTTAGCGACTAGCGGGGGGGGCCCGGAGCAGTACTTC. Its translation is CASSLATSGGGPEQYF.

This clonotype has only a few counts. This chain joins TRBV15 and TRBJ2-5; D is unresolved. V dropped 0 bases and J dropped 1 base, with 6 bases sitting between them. Germline lookup yields CDR1 LNHNV and CDR2 YYDKDF (reference sequence). This CDR3 region has 14 residues. The CDR3, as DNA: TGTGCCACCAGCAGAGATTGGGGCCAAGAGACCCAGTACTTC. Translating it yields CATSRDWGQETQYF.

The chain is built from TRBV12-3 or TRBV12-4 and TRBJ2-1, with D perhaps matching TRBD1 (5 bases). Trimming removed 6 bases at V and 2 bases at J, with 14 bases between. The CDR3 totals 15 residues. CDR3 nucleotides: TGTGCCAGCAGCGAACAGGTTTTAACCTACAATGAGCAGTTCTTC. It translates to CASSEQVLTYNEQFF.

This chain connects TRBV7-9 to TRBJ1-2, with TRBD1 matching over 7 bases. The CDR3 runs to 15 residues. The V gene's germline CDR1 is SEHNR and CDR2 FQNEAQ (reference sequence). V lost 2 bases and J lost 6; bases outside the gene matches: 9. CDR3 in amino acids: CASSLLEDRSDGYTF. The CDR3 DNA sequence: TGTGCCAGCAGCTTATTGGAGGACAGGTCCGATGGCTACACCTTC. The full variable domain, in which reference TRBV7-9 and TRBJ1-2 provide the parts outside the CDR3, is DTGVSQNPRHKITKRGQNVTFRCDPISEHNRLYWYRQTLGQGPEFLTYFQNEAQLEKSRLLSDRFSAERPKGSFSTLEIQRTEQGDSAMYLCASSLLEDRSDGYTFGSGTRLTVV.

The chain recombines TRBV6-2 or TRBV6-3 with TRBJ1-5; no reliable D call. Trimming cost V 2 bases and J 3 bases, with 8 bases left between them. CDR1 and CDR2 (germline): MNHEY, SVGEGT. There are 14 residues in the CDR3. This chain's CDR3 is CASSYDQVNQPQHF. The CDR3 DNA is TGTGCCAGCAGTTACGATCAAGTCAATCAGCCCCAGCATTTT.